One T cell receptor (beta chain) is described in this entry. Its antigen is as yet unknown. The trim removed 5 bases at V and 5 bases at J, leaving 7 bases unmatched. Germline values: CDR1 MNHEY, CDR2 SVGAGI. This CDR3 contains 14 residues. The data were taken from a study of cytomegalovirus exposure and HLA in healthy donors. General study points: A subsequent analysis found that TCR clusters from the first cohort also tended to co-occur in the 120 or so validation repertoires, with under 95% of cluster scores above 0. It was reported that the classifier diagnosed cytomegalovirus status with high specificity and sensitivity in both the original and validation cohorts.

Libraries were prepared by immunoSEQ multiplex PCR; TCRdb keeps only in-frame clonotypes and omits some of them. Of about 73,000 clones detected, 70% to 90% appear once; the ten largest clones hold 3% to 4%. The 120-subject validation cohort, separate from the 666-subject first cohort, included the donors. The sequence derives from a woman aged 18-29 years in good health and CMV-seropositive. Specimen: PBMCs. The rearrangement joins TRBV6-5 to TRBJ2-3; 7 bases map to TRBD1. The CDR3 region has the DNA TGTGCCAGCAGTCCACACAGGGGAAAAGATACGCAGTATTTT. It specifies CASSPHRGKDTQYF.